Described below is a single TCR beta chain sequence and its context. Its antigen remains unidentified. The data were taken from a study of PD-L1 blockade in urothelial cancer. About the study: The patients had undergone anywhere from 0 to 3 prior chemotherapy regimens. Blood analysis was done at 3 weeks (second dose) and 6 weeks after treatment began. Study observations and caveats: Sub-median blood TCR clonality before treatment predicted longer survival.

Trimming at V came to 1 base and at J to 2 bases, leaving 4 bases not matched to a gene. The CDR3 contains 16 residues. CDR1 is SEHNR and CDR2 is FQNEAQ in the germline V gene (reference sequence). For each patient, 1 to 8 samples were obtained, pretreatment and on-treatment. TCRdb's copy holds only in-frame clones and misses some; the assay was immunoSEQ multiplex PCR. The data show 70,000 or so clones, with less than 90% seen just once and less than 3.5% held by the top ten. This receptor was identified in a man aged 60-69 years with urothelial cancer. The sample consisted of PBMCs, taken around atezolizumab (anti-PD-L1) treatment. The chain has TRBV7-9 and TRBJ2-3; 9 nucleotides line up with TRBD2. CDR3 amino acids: CASSLGLAALTDTQYF. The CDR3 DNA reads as TGTGCCAGCAGCTTAGGACTAGCGGCACTCACAGATACGCAGTATTTT.